These T cell receptor beta chains were read from a single sample in a study of control samples from healthy donors and cancer patients. TCRdb's copy holds only in-frame clones and misses some; the assay was immunoSEQ multiplex PCR. The data hold roughly 100,000 clones, with around 88% observed a single time. The sample consisted of PBMCs. Receptors originate from a man aged 55 to 70 with lung cancer. The CDR3 runs from the conserved cysteine through the conserved F or W. A D gene is named only where the DNA matches it firmly. Not every row has a clone size; where given, it reads once, few, many or a size class.

v_call: TRBV30; clone_size: -; cdr3_length: 14; j_call: TRBJ2-7; d_call: -; cdr3_aa: CAWSVGGNSYEQYF; cdr3_nt: TGTGCCTGGAGTGTCGGGGGAAACTCCTACGAGCAGTACTTC
v_call: TRBV19; clone_size: -; cdr3_length: 15; j_call: TRBJ2-3; d_call: -; cdr3_aa: CASSVIPGGTDTQYF; cdr3_nt: TGTGCCAGTAGTGTGATACCGGGGGGCACAGATACGCAGTATTTT
v_call: TRBV11-2; clone_size: -; cdr3_length: 12; j_call: TRBJ1-2; d_call: -; cdr3_aa: CASSFPFGGYTF; cdr3_nt: TGTGCCAGCAGTTTCCCCTTCGGGGGCTACACCTTC
v_call: TRBV11-1; clone_size: -; cdr3_length: 15; j_call: TRBJ2-7; d_call: -; cdr3_aa: CASSSPPDGDYEQYF; cdr3_nt: TGTGCCAGCAGCTCCCCGCCGGACGGAGACTACGAGCAGTACTTC
v_call: TRBV18; clone_size: -; cdr3_length: 16; j_call: TRBJ1-1; d_call: TRBD1; cdr3_aa: CASSPPWTGTNTEAFF; cdr3_nt: TGTGCCAGCTCACCACCCTGGACAGGGACGAACACTGAAGCTTTCTTT
v_call: TRBV30; clone_size: once; cdr3_length: 15; j_call: TRBJ1-3; d_call: -; cdr3_aa: CAWSTRGSLEGTIYF; cdr3_nt: TGTGCCTGGAGTACCAGGGGATCACTAGAAGGCACCATATATTTT
v_call: TRBV7-2; clone_size: -; cdr3_length: 14; j_call: TRBJ1-1; d_call: -; cdr3_aa: CASRTGLLNTEAFF; cdr3_nt: TGTGCCAGCAGGACGGGCCTTTTGAACACTGAAGCTTTCTTT
v_call: TRBV11-2; clone_size: -; cdr3_length: 17; j_call: TRBJ2-2; d_call: -; cdr3_aa: CASSFMRAGRYTGELFF; cdr3_nt: TGTGCCAGCAGCTTTATGAGGGCAGGGAGATATACCGGGGAGCTGTTTTTT
v_call: TRBV7-2; clone_size: -; cdr3_length: 14; j_call: TRBJ1-2; d_call: -; cdr3_aa: CASSLGAGGEGYTF; cdr3_nt: TGTGCCAGCAGCCTAGGGGCCGGGGGCGAAGGCTACACCTTC
v_call: TRBV9; clone_size: -; cdr3_length: 16; j_call: TRBJ1-1; d_call: TRBD1; cdr3_aa: CASSAGPFRDRDEAFF; cdr3_nt: TGTGCCAGCAGCGCTGGCCCCTTCCGGGACAGGGATGAAGCTTTCTTT
v_call: TRBV7-9; clone_size: -; cdr3_length: 16; j_call: TRBJ2-7; d_call: -; cdr3_aa: CASSSPRDSGGYEQYF; cdr3_nt: TGTGCCAGCAGCTCCCCCAGGGACTCCGGGGGCTACGAGCAGTACTTC
v_call: TRBV5-1; clone_size: -; cdr3_length: 14; j_call: TRBJ1-1; d_call: -; cdr3_aa: CASSWRGSEPEAFF; cdr3_nt: TGCGCCAGCAGCTGGCGGGGAAGCGAGCCTGAAGCTTTCTTT
v_call: TRBV15; clone_size: -; cdr3_length: 13; j_call: TRBJ2-7; d_call: -; cdr3_aa: CATSRDYNYEQYF; cdr3_nt: TGCGCCACCAGCAGAGATTACAACTACGAGCAGTACTTC
v_call: TRBV7-2; clone_size: -; cdr3_length: 12; j_call: TRBJ1-2; d_call: TRBD1; cdr3_aa: CASSPTTGTYTF; cdr3_nt: TGTGCCAGCAGCCCGACGACAGGGACCTACACCTTC
v_call: TRBV6-7; clone_size: -; cdr3_length: 13; j_call: TRBJ1-1; d_call: -; cdr3_aa: CANPGGQNTEAFF; cdr3_nt: TGTGCCAACCCCGGCGGCCAGAACACTGAAGCTTTCTTT
v_call: TRBV19; clone_size: -; cdr3_length: 16; j_call: TRBJ1-2; d_call: -; cdr3_aa: CASSSPTATTNYGYTF; cdr3_nt: TGTGCCAGTAGTTCCCCGACGGCAACTACTAACTATGGCTACACCTTC
v_call: TRBV7-9; clone_size: -; cdr3_length: 13; j_call: TRBJ2-4; d_call: TRBD1; cdr3_aa: CASRGGTGGIQYF; cdr3_nt: TGTGCCAGCAGGGGCGGGACAGGGGGCATTCAGTACTTC
v_call: TRBV3-1/TRBV3-2; clone_size: -; cdr3_length: 14; j_call: TRBJ1-1; d_call: -; cdr3_aa: CASSQVVAGTEAFF; cdr3_nt: TGTGCCAGCAGCCAAGTCGTAGCGGGCACTGAAGCTTTCTTT
v_call: TRBV5-4; clone_size: -; cdr3_length: 13; j_call: TRBJ1-6; d_call: -; cdr3_aa: CASTLGSESPLHF; cdr3_nt: TGTGCCAGCACCTTGGGGTCGGAATCACCCCTCCACTTT
v_call: TRBV10-3; clone_size: -; cdr3_length: 13; j_call: TRBJ1-4; d_call: -; cdr3_aa: CAISPGVNEKLFF; cdr3_nt: TGTGCCATCAGCCCGGGGGTTAATGAAAAACTGTTTTTT
v_call: TRBV24-1; clone_size: -; cdr3_length: 13; j_call: TRBJ2-3; d_call: -; cdr3_aa: CATSDSQADTQYF; cdr3_nt: TGTGCCACCAGTGACTCACAGGCAGATACGCAGTATTTT
v_call: TRBV18; clone_size: once; cdr3_length: 16; j_call: TRBJ1-1; d_call: TRBD1; cdr3_aa: CASSPPTGALNTEAFF; cdr3_nt: TGTGCCAGCTCACCACCAACAGGGGCCCTGAACACTGAAGCTTTCTTT
v_call: TRBV5-1; clone_size: few; cdr3_length: 15; j_call: TRBJ2-5; d_call: TRBD1; cdr3_aa: CASSLGSTGRETQYF; cdr3_nt: TGCGCCAGCAGCTTGGGCTCGACAGGGAGAGAGACCCAGTACTTC
v_call: TRBV7-2; clone_size: -; cdr3_length: 16; j_call: TRBJ1-1; d_call: -; cdr3_aa: CASSLAGPAMNTEAFF; cdr3_nt: TGTGCCAGCAGCTTAGCGGGGCCTGCCATGAACACTGAAGCTTTCTTT
v_call: TRBV24-1; clone_size: -; cdr3_length: 15; j_call: TRBJ2-2; d_call: -; cdr3_aa: CATSERTKNTGELFF; cdr3_nt: TGTGCCACCAGTGAGCGGACAAAGAACACCGGGGAGCTGTTTTTT
v_call: TRBV6-5; clone_size: -; cdr3_length: 13; j_call: TRBJ1-2; d_call: TRBD1; cdr3_aa: CASIRTGTGGYTF; cdr3_nt: TGTGCCAGCATCAGGACAGGGACGGGGGGCTACACCTTC
v_call: TRBV6-8; clone_size: -; cdr3_length: 19; j_call: TRBJ2-5; d_call: TRBD2; cdr3_aa: CASSYKKGVGGGYQETQYF; cdr3_nt: TGTGCCAGCAGTTACAAGAAAGGAGTTGGCGGGGGGTACCAAGAGACCCAGTACTTC
v_call: TRBV29-1; clone_size: few; cdr3_length: 14; j_call: TRBJ2-5; d_call: -; cdr3_aa: CSVSRDPRGETQYF; cdr3_nt: TGCAGCGTTTCGCGGGACCCTCGGGGAGAGACCCAGTACTTC
v_call: TRBV5-1; clone_size: -; cdr3_length: 14; j_call: TRBJ2-3; d_call: -; cdr3_aa: CASSLEQSTDTQYF; cdr3_nt: TGCGCCAGCAGCTTGGAGCAGAGCACAGATACGCAGTATTTT
v_call: TRBV6-5; clone_size: -; cdr3_length: 14; j_call: TRBJ1-5; d_call: TRBD1; cdr3_aa: CASRTTGGTQPQHF; cdr3_nt: TGTGCCAGCAGGACCACAGGGGGCACGCAGCCCCAGCATTTT
v_call: TRBV5-4; clone_size: -; cdr3_length: 13; j_call: TRBJ1-4; d_call: -; cdr3_aa: CASSLGGNEKLFF; cdr3_nt: TGTGCCAGCAGCTTGGGGGGGAATGAAAAACTGTTTTTT
v_call: TRBV27; clone_size: -; cdr3_length: 17; j_call: TRBJ2-2; d_call: TRBD2; cdr3_aa: CASSPEKRGGRTGELFF; cdr3_nt: TGCGCCAGCAGTCCAGAAAAGCGGGGGGGCCGGACCGGGGAGCTGTTTTTT
v_call: TRBV9; clone_size: once; cdr3_length: 18; j_call: TRBJ2-5; d_call: -; cdr3_aa: CASSPKDRDYAGIETQYF; cdr3_nt: TGTGCCAGCAGCCCCAAGGACAGGGACTACGCGGGGATAGAGACCCAGTACTTC
v_call: TRBV6-1; clone_size: -; cdr3_length: 16; j_call: TRBJ1-1; d_call: -; cdr3_aa: CASSGGVGPTLREAFF; cdr3_nt: TGTGCCAGCAGTGGGGGGGTGGGACCAACACTACGAGAAGCTTTCTTT
v_call: TRBV6-5; clone_size: once; cdr3_length: 15; j_call: TRBJ2-3; d_call: -; cdr3_aa: CASSSGSGATDTQYF; cdr3_nt: TGTGCCAGCAGTTCCGGGTCCGGGGCCACAGATACGCAGTATTTT
v_call: TRBV6-4; clone_size: few; cdr3_length: 14; j_call: TRBJ2-1; d_call: TRBD1; cdr3_aa: CASSPGQGYNEQFF; cdr3_nt: TGTGCCAGCAGTCCGGGACAGGGGTACAATGAGCAGTTCTTC
v_call: TRBV6-5; clone_size: -; cdr3_length: 13; j_call: TRBJ1-5; d_call: -; cdr3_aa: CASTPIEGQPQHF; cdr3_nt: TGTGCCAGCACCCCGATTGAGGGTCAGCCCCAGCATTTT
v_call: TRBV30; clone_size: -; cdr3_length: 15; j_call: TRBJ1-3; d_call: -; cdr3_aa: CAGTLGPNSGNTIYF; cdr3_nt: TGTGCCGGCACGTTGGGACCGAACTCTGGAAACACCATATATTTT
v_call: TRBV29-1; clone_size: -; cdr3_length: 13; j_call: TRBJ2-2; d_call: -; cdr3_aa: CSVVRLGTGELFF; cdr3_nt: TGCAGCGTTGTAAGGTTGGGGACCGGGGAGCTGTTTTTT
v_call: TRBV25-1; clone_size: -; cdr3_length: 14; j_call: TRBJ2-5; d_call: -; cdr3_aa: CASSELRGQETQYF; cdr3_nt: TGTGCCAGCAGTGAATTAAGGGGTCAAGAGACCCAGTACTTC
v_call: TRBV7-8; clone_size: once; cdr3_length: 15; j_call: TRBJ1-2; d_call: -; cdr3_aa: CASSLLSRTEYGYTF; cdr3_nt: TGTGCCAGCAGCTTACTTAGCAGGACGGAGTATGGCTACACCTTC
v_call: TRBV3-1/TRBV3-2; clone_size: -; cdr3_length: 15; j_call: TRBJ2-1; d_call: -; cdr3_aa: CASSQVGTRDNEQFF; cdr3_nt: TGTGCCAGCAGCCAAGTAGGAACAAGGGATAATGAGCAGTTCTTC
v_call: TRBV3-1/TRBV3-2; clone_size: -; cdr3_length: 14; j_call: TRBJ2-2; d_call: -; cdr3_aa: CASSQVSGSEELFF; cdr3_nt: TGTGCCAGCAGCCAAGTGTCGGGGTCGGAGGAGCTGTTTTTT
v_call: TRBV5-1; clone_size: -; cdr3_length: 16; j_call: TRBJ1-6; d_call: -; cdr3_aa: CASSLGQTYYNSPLHF; cdr3_nt: TGCGCCAGCAGCTTGGGACAGACATATTATAATTCACCCCTCCACTTT